These 4 T cell receptor beta chains came from one sample sequenced in a study of CD8+ T cells in alopecia areata. RNA, once extracted, was reverse transcribed into cDNA for use as the sequencing template. Sequencing used immunoSEQ multiplex PCR; TCRdb keeps in-frame clones, though not all of them. The sample holds approximately 180,000 clones; 53% are singletons and the top ten take about 10%. Treatment noted: oral pan-JAK inhibitor, 5-10 mg twice daily. The specimen comprised CD8+ T cells sorted from blood, sampled at week 24, from a patient treated with tofacitinib. Source of these receptors: a human donor with alopecia areata.

The chain employs TRBV9 and TRBJ2-7, with D tentatively TRBD1 (6 bases). From germline, CDR1 is SGDLS and CDR2 YYNGEE. The CDR3 consists of 14 residues. V dropped 4 bases and J dropped 4 bases, with 15 bases sitting between them. The CDR3 protein is CASSPGQRDYEQYF. Written as DNA, the CDR3 is TGTGCCAGCAGCCCTGGACAGAGGGATTACGAGCAGTACTTC.

This clone was found a few times. The chain uses TRBV19 and TRBJ2-1, with 9 bases aligning to TRBD1. The junction had 3 bases not matched to a gene; V was cut back by 8 bases and J by 7 bases. The CDR3 length is 12 residues. Germline V lookup: CDR1 LNHDA, CDR2 SQIVND (reference sequence). As DNA, the CDR3 is TGTGCCAGTGCTGACAGGGGGAATGAGCAGTTCTTC. Its translation is CASADRGNEQFF. Variable domain in full (rest from reference TRBV19 and TRBJ2-1): DGGITQSPKYLFRKEGQNVTLSCEQNLNHDAMYWYRQDPGQGLRLIYYSQIVNDFQKGDIAEGYSVSREKKESFPLTVTSAQKNPTAFYLCASADRGNEQFFGPGTRLTVL.

This rearrangement joins TRBV7-9 to TRBJ1-2, with a possible D match to TRBD1 (6 bases). Trimming took off 4 bases at V and 2 bases at J, with 17 bases between the two ends. The CDR3 contains 16 residues. Germline loops: CDR1 SEHNR, CDR2 FQNEAQ (reference sequence). CDR3 loop: CASSSETGPLNYGYTF. The CDR3 DNA sequence: TGTGCCAGCAGCTCTGAGACAGGACCGCTAAACTATGGCTACACCTTC.

This chain uses TRBV4-3 with TRBJ1-2; tentatively, D is TRBD1 (5 bases). V lost 4 bases, J lost 4 bases, and 19 bases lay in between. Germline CDR1 LGHNA, CDR2 YSLEER. This CDR3 comprises 16 residues. The CDR3 DNA is TGCGCCAGCAGCCCCACCTTGGGGGGAGGCGGCTATGGCTACACCTTC. Residues: CASSPTLGGGGYGYTF.